The 24 T cell receptor beta chains below were found in one sample sequenced in a study of persistence of HIV-infected CD4 T cells. Overlapping HIV-1 Gag 15-mer peptides at 0.85 to 1 ug per peptide per mL were used. CD4+ T cells upregulating both CD40 ligand and CD69 were sorted as responding cells. The immunoSEQ assay was version 4, run in survey mode. TCRdb keeps only in-frame clones here, not all; method: immunoSEQ multiplex PCR. The sample consists of around 32,000 clones, around 70% of them appearing once. These TCRs' antigens remain unknown. This material consisted of CD4+ T cells sorted from PBMCs after approximately 20-hour stimulation, taken from a patient who received antiretroviral therapy. These receptors originate from an adult man with HIV who was CMV-seropositive.

The rearrangement links TRBV7-3 to TRBJ1-6; D possibly corresponds to TRBD1 (6 bases). The CDR3 spans 15 residues. Trimming stripped 5 bases from V and 10 bases from J, with 18 bases between. CDR1 and CDR2 (germline): SGHTA, FQGTGA. The CDR3 coding sequence is TGTGCCAGCAGCCTCGGACAGCACCCCCTCTCACCCCTCCACTTT. Protein sequence: CASSLGQHPLSPLHF.

The genes are TRBV4-2 and TRBJ1-3; D ambiguous. Between the trimmed V and J ends, which lost 0 bases and 4 bases, there was a span of 4 bases. CDR3 size: 13 residues. CDR1 LGHNA and CDR2 YNFKEQ come from the germline V gene. The DNA for the CDR3 is TGTGCCAGCAGCCAAGATCAAGGAAACACCATATATTTT. Its protein product is CASSQDQGNTIYF.

This clone is deemed medium-sized. V gene TRBV29-1 combines with J gene TRBJ1-1; a possible D gene is TRBD1 (5 bases). The V end was cut by 8 bases, the J end by 0 bases, with 13 bases between. The CDR3 consists of 13 residues. Germline values: CDR1 SQVTM, CDR2 ANQGSEA. The CDR3 loop reads CSLAEDMNTEAFF. CDR3 coding DNA: TGCAGCCTTGCAGAGGACATGAACACTGAAGCTTTCTTT.

The chain couples TRBV6-6 to TRBJ1-2; 12 bases agree with TRBD1. The J segment lost 7 bases and the V segment lost 6 bases, leaving 9 bases of the junction unmatched. The CDR3 is made up of 15 amino acids. CDR1 is MNHNY and CDR2 is SVGAGI in the germline V gene (reference sequence). CDR3 residues: CASSLRGQGASGYTF. Here the CDR3 DNA reads TGTGCCAGCAGCCTGAGGGGACAGGGGGCGAGTGGCTACACCTTC.

V is TRBV12-3 or TRBV12-4 and J is TRBJ2-3; D not resolved. V dropped 3 bases and J dropped 3 bases, with 4 bases sitting between them. The CDR3 runs to 12 residues. The CDR3, as DNA: TGTGCCAGCAGTTTTATAACAGATACGCAGTATTTT. It is translated as CASSFITDTQYF.

The chain combines TRBV5-1 with TRBJ2-3; D possibly corresponds to TRBD1 (7 bases). Trimming took off 5 bases at V and 4 bases at J, with 14 bases between the two ends. Germline CDR1 SGHRS, CDR2 YFSETQ. The CDR3 contains 14 residues. CDR3 bases: TGCGCCAGCAGAGGTTTCAGGGGGGCAGATACGCAGTATTTT. It is translated as CASRGFRGADTQYF.

The chain has TRBV7-8 and TRBJ2-2, with TRBD1 as a possible D gene (5 bases). V gave up 5 bases and J gave up 9 bases, with 19 bases separating them. Germline CDR1 is SGHVS and CDR2 is FQNEAQ. The CDR3 extends over 15 amino acids. In nucleotides, the CDR3 is TGTGCCAGCAGCGTAAGAGGACAACCGCCCCGGGAGCTGTTTTTT. Translated, it gives CASSVRGQPPRELFF.

This clone has a handful of counts. This chain connects TRBV6-6 to TRBJ2-2; no clear D gene. The CDR3 runs 13 residues. Germline CDR1 and CDR2: MNHNY and SVGAGI (reference sequence). V was cut by 2 bases and J by 5 bases, with 6 bases left in between. CDR3 loop: CASSYAGTGELFF. CDR3 DNA sequence: TGTGCCAGCAGTTACGCAGGAACCGGGGAGCTGTTTTTT.

Only a few counts were recorded for this clone. Distinct nucleotide sequences in the sample also encode this CDR3. This chain uses TRBV12-3 or TRBV12-4 with TRBJ1-1; D is uncertain. CDR3 length: 13 amino acids. V was shortened by 5 bases and J by 0 bases, with 7 bases between the two germline ends. CDR3 region: CASSPGLNTEAFF. In DNA form, the CDR3 reads TGTGCCAGCAGTCCCGGTCTGAACACTGAAGCTTTCTTT.

This chain joins TRBV7-3 and TRBJ2-5, with a tentative D call TRBD2 (6 bases). The CDR3 totals 14 residues. V lost 5 bases and J 4 bases, leaving 14 bases between the germline ends. CDR1 SGHTA and CDR2 FQGTGA come from the germline V gene. CDR3 in amino acids: CASSPGGSRETQYF. In nucleotides, the CDR3 is TGTGCCAGCAGCCCTGGAGGGTCGAGAGAGACCCAGTACTTC.

CDR3 sequence: CASSQDLFGIRRSSGPQHF. In nucleotides, the CDR3 is TGCGCCAGCAGCCAAGATTTGTTTGGTATCAGACGATCCTCCGGGCCCCAGCATTTT. This sequence joins TRBV4-1 and TRBJ1-5; no clear D. CDR1 MGHRA and CDR2 YSYEKL come from the germline V gene. This CDR3 spans 19 amino acids. V was trimmed by 0 bases and J by 9 bases, leaving 27 bases between them.

The V call is TRBV6-6, the J call TRBJ1-5, with unresolved D. From germline, CDR1 is MNHNY and CDR2 SVGAGI (reference sequence). This CDR3 contains 13 residues. The V gene lost 0 bases and the J gene lost 7 bases, with 7 bases spanning the gap. CDR3 residues: CASSYSEGQPQHF. In nucleotides, the CDR3 is TGTGCCAGCAGTTACTCGGAGGGACAGCCCCAGCATTTT.

This clone was observed a few times. This chain joins TRBV6-4 and TRBJ1-2; no definite D call. V was shortened by 3 bases and J by 6 bases, with 5 bases between the two germline ends. The CDR3 covers 11 residues. Germline V CDR1 and CDR2: MRHNA, SNTAGT. The CDR3 nucleotides are TGTGCCAGCAGTGATGGTAATGGCTACACCTTC. As protein: CASSDGNGYTF.

The V call is TRBV7-3, the J call TRBJ1-4; 9 positions match TRBD1. J was trimmed by 8 bases and V by 6 bases; bases with no gene match: 10. Germline V gene sequence: CDR1 SGHTA, CDR2 FQGTGA. The CDR3 has 15 residues. CDR3 nucleotide sequence: TGTGCCAGCAGTCCCACAGGGGGCGCGGGGGAAAAACTGTTTTTT. Its translation: CASSPTGGAGEKLFF.

The chain is built from TRBV6-1 and TRBJ1-4, with a weak D call TRBD1 (6 bases). V was clipped by 2 bases and J by 2 bases, with 9 bases between them. The CDR3 is made up of 15 amino acids. CDR1 MNHNS and CDR2 SASEGT come from the germline V gene. This chain's CDR3 is CASSEQGRTNEKLFF. As DNA, the CDR3 is TGTGCCAGCAGTGAACAGGGGAGGACTAATGAAAAACTGTTTTTT.

This chain links TRBV19 with TRBJ1-5, with D uncertain. CDR1 and CDR2 from the germline V gene are LNHDA and SQIVND (reference sequence). The CDR3 contains 15 residues. The germline V and J ends were trimmed by 7 bases and 0 bases, with 13 bases remaining between them. The CDR3 bases are TGTGCCAGTACCCTGGGCGAACATAGCAATCAGCCCCAGCATTTT. Its translation: CASTLGEHSNQPQHF. Supplemented by reference TRBV19 and TRBJ1-5, the full variable domain reads DGGITQSPKYLFRKEGQNVTLSCEQNLNHDAMYWYRQDPGQGLRLIYYSQIVNDFQKGDIAEGYSVSREKKESFPLTVTSAQKNPTAFYLCASTLGEHSNQPQHFGDGTRLSIL.

The chain is built from TRBV18 and TRBJ2-7, with D perhaps assigned TRBD1 or TRBD2 (5 bases each). The V end lost 1 base, the J end lost 4 bases, and 5 bases lay between the germline ends. The CDR3 runs to 12 residues. Germline-derived CDR1 and CDR2 are KGHSH and LQKENI. The CDR3 nucleotides are TGTGCCAGCTCACCACGGGGGTACGAGCAGTACTTC. Protein sequence: CASSPRGYEQYF.

This chain connects TRBV24-1 to TRBJ2-1; D possibly corresponds to TRBD2 (5 bases). The CDR3 is 13 amino acids. The V gene's germline CDR1 is KGHDR and CDR2 SFDVKD. V lost 4 bases to trimming and J lost 7 bases, with 10 bases between them. CDR3 residues: CATSDGVRNEQFF. CDR3 sequence (DNA): TGTGCCACCAGTGACGGGGTAAGGAATGAGCAGTTCTTC.

CDR3 protein: CASSQTGRTEAFF. CDR3 in DNA: TGTGCCAGCAGTCAGACAGGTCGCACTGAAGCTTTCTTT. The genes are TRBV2 and TRBJ1-1, with a tentative D call TRBD1 (6 bases). Germline CDR1 is SNHLY and CDR2 is FYNNEI. V lost 5 bases and J lost 4, with 11 bases in between. The CDR3 loop spans 13 amino acids. The whole variable domain, filled in from reference TRBV2 and TRBJ1-1, reads EPEVTQTPSHQVTQMGQEVILRCVPISNHLYFYWYRQILGQKVEFLVSFYNNEISEKSEIFDDQFSVERPDGSNFTLKIRSTKLEDSAMYFCASSQTGRTEAFFGQGTRLTVV.

The genes are TRBV4-1 and TRBJ1-3; D might be TRBD1 (5 bases). CDR3 length: 15 amino acids. Germline V gene data show CDR1 as MGHRA and CDR2 as YSYEKL. V was trimmed by 0 bases and J by 0 bases, leaving 6 bases between them. CDR3 DNA sequence: TGCGCCAGCAGCCAAGATGACAGCTCTGGAAACACCATATATTTT. Translation gives CASSQDDSSGNTIYF.

This clone appeared a single time. The gene calls are TRBV5-1 and TRBJ1-1, with TRBD1 as a possible D gene (5 bases). Germline CDR1 is SGHRS and CDR2 is YFSETQ. This CDR3 contains 14 residues. Trimming pared 4 bases from V and 4 bases from J, leaving 14 bases between. CDR3 bases: TGCGCCAGCAGCCCCGGGACGGTGGGCACTGAAGCTTTCTTT. Its protein is CASSPGTVGTEAFF. Drawing the rest from reference TRBV5-1 and TRBJ1-1, the complete variable domain is KAGVTQTPRYLIKTRGQQVTLSCSPISGHRSVSWYQQTPGQGLQFLFEYFSETQRNKGNFPGRFSGRQFSNSRSEMNVSTLELGDSALYLCASSPGTVGTEAFFGQGTRLTVV.

This chain links TRBV5-1 with TRBJ1-3; no definite D call. Germline CDR1 and CDR2: SGHRS and YFSETQ. V was pared by 0 bases and J by 4 bases, with 14 bases between. This CDR3 spans 16 amino acids. The CDR3 DNA reads as TGCGCCAGCAGCTTGGCCGGAGCTACGGTCGGAAACACCATATATTTT. Translating gives CASSLAGATVGNTIYF.

The chain is built from TRBV5-1 and TRBJ2-5; 9 bases are shared with TRBD1. Losses at the gene ends were 7 bases for V and 3 bases for J; bases not matched to a gene: 4. The CDR3 runs to 13 residues. Germline CDR1 and CDR2: SGHRS and YFSETQ. CDR3 residues: CASSRQGEETQYF. The DNA of the CDR3 is TGCGCCAGCTCTCGACAGGGGGAAGAGACCCAGTACTTC.

This clone came up once. This chain uses TRBV28 with TRBJ1-2; 8 positions agree with TRBD1. Germline V gene data show CDR1 as MDHEN and CDR2 as SYDVKM. This CDR3 has 15 amino acids. The V and J ends lost 4 bases and 4 bases, in that order; junction bases with no gene match: 8. CDR3 residues: CASSSPGGGPYGYTF. The CDR3 DNA follows: TGTGCCAGCAGTTCCCCAGGGGGCGGCCCCTATGGCTACACCTTC.